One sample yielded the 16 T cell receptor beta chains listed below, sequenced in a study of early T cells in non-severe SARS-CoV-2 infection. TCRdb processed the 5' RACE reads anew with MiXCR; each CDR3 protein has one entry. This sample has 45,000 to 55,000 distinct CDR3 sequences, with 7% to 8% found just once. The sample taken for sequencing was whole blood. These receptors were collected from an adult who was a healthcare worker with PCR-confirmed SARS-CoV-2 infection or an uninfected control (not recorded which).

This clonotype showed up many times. In DNA form, the CDR3 reads TGTGCCAGCAGCTTAAGCTCAGGGTACGGAGCGGGTCAGCCCCAGCATTTT. It specifies CASSLSSGYGAGQPQHF. V gene TRBV7-9 combines with J gene TRBJ1-5; D is possibly TRBD1 (5 bases). Trimming took off 2 bases at V and 6 bases at J, with 20 bases between the two ends. Germline-derived CDR1 and CDR2 are SEHNR and FQNEAQ (reference sequence). The CDR3 extends over 17 amino acids.

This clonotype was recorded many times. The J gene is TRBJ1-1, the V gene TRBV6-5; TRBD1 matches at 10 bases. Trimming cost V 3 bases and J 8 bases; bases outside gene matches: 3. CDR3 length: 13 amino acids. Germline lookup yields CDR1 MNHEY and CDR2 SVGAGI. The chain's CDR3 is CASSYGTGEEAFF. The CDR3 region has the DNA TGTGCCAGCAGTTATGGGACAGGGGAGGAAGCTTTCTTT.

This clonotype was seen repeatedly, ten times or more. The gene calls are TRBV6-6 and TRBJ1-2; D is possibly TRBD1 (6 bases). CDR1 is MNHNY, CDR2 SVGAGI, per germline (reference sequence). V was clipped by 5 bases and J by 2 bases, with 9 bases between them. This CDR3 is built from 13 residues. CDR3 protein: CASSQDSNYGYTF. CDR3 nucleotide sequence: TGTGCCAGCAGTCAGGACAGCAACTATGGCTACACCTTC.

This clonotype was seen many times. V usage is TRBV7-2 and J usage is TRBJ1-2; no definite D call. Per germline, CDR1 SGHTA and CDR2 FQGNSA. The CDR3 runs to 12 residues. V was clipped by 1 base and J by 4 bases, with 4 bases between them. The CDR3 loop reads CASSLDTYGYTF. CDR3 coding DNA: TGTGCCAGCAGCTTAGACACCTATGGCTACACCTTC.

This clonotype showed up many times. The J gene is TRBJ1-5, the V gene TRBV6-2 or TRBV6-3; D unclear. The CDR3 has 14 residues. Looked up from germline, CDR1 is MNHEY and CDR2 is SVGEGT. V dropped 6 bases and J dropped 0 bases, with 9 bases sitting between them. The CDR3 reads CASSQGYSNQPQHF. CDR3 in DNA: TGTGCCAGCAGCCAAGGGTATAGCAATCAGCCCCAGCATTTT.

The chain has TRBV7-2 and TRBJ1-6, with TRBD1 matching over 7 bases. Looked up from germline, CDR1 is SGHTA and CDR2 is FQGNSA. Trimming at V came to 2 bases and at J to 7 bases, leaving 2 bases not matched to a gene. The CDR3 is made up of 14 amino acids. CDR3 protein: CASSLSGGNSPLHF. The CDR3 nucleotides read TGTGCCAGCAGCTTATCAGGGGGGAATTCACCCCTCCACTTT.

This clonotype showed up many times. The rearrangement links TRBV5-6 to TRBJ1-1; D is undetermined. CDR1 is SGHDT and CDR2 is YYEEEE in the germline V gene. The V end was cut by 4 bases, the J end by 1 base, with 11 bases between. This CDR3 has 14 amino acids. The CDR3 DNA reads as TGTGCCAGCAGCGCGAGAACAAGGAACACTGAAGCTTTCTTT. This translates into CASSARTRNTEAFF.

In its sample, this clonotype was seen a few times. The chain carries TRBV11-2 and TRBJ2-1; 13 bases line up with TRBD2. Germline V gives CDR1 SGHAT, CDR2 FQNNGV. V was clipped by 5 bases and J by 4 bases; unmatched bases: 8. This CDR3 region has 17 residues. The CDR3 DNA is TGTGCCAGCAGCCTCGGACTAGCGGGGGTATTATACAATGAGCAGTTCTTC. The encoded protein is CASSLGLAGVLYNEQFF.

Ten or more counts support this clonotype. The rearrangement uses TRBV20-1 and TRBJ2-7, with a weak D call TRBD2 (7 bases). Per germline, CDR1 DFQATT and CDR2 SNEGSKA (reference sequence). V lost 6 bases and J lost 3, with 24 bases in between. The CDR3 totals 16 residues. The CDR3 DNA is TGCAGTGCCATTGGGGGGGCGGCAGCCTATGTCTACGAGCAGTACTTC. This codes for CSAIGGAAAYVYEQYF.

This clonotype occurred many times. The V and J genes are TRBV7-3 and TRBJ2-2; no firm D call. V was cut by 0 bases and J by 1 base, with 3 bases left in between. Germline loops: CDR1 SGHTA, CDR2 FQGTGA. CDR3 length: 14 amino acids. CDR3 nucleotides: TGTGCCAGCAGCTTAACAGGGAACACCGGGGAGCTGTTTTTT. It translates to CASSLTGNTGELFF.

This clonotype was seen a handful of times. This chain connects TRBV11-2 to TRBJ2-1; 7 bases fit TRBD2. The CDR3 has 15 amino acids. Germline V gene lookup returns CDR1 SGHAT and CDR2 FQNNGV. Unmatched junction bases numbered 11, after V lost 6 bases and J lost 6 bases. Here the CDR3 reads CASSFDRDYLNEQFF. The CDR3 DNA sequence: TGTGCCAGCAGTTTCGATCGGGACTACCTCAATGAGCAGTTCTTC.

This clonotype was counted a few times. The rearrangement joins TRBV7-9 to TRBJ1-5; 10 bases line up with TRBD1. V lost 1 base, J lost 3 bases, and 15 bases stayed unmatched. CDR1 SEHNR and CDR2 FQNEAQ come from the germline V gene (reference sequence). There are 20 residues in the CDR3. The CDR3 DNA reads TGTGCCAGCAGCTTAGTAAGGTGGGGCGACAGGGGGCGAGACAATCAGCCCCAGCATTTT. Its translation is CASSLVRWGDRGRDNQPQHF.

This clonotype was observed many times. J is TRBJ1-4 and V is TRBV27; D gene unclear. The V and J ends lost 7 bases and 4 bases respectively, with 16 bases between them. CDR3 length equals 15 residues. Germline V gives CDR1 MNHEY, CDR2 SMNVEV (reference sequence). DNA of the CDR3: TGTGCCAGCACCCTAAAACAAGGGTTTAATGAAAAACTGTTTTTT. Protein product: CASTLKQGFNEKLFF.

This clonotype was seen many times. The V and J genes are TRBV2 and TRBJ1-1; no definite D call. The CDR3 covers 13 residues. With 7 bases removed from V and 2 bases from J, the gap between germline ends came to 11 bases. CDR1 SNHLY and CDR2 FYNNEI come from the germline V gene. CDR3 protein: CASKREENTEAFF. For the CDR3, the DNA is TGTGCCAGCAAGAGAGAGGAAAACACTGAAGCTTTCTTT.

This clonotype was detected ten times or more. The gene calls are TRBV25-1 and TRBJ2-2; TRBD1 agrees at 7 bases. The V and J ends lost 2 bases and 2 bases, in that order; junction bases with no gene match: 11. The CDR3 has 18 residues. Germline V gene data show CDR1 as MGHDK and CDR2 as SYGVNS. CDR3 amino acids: CASSEKVGRDSNTGELFF. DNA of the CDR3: TGTGCCAGCAGTGAAAAGGTCGGAAGGGACAGTAACACCGGGGAGCTGTTTTTT.

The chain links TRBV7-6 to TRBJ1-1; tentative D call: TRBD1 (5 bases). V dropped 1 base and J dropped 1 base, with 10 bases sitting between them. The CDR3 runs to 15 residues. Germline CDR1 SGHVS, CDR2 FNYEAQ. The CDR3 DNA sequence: TGTGCCAGCAGCTTAGAGGTGGGGACGAACACTGAAGCTTTCTTT. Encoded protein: CASSLEVGTNTEAFF.